A single T cell receptor (beta chain) is shown here with its context. Antigen specificity is unknown. This CDR3 region has 13 residues. V was trimmed by 5 bases and J by 6 bases, leaving 10 bases between them. The germline V gene encodes CDR1 KGHSH and CDR2 LQKENI. These data belong to a study of OX40 agonist ivuxolimab in advanced cancers. Study details: Ivuxolimab, which patients received intravenously every 2 weeks, was dosed at 0.01 to 10 mg/kg.

Sampling of blood occurred at baseline, cycle 4 day 1, and cycle 7 day 1. Some clones are missing from TCRdb's copy, which holds only in-frame ones; the method was immunoSEQ multiplex PCR. The table has 73,000 or so clones, roughly 85% seen once; the top ten hold approximately 0.61%. Findings and limits, study-wide: Still undetermined is the antigen specificity of the expanded peripheral T cells. Expanded clones were, on average, more numerous among CD8+ T cells than CD4+.

This TCR came from an adult with an advanced solid tumor such as melanoma, head and neck, liver or kidney cancer. This chain connects TRBV18 to TRBJ1-4; D remains ambiguous. Sample: CD4+ or CD8+ T cells sorted from blood, taken in a trial of the OX40 agonist ivuxolimab. The DNA for the CDR3 is TGTGCCAGCTCAGGTGGGGAGGATGAAAAACTGTTTTTT. It translates to CASSGGEDEKLFF.